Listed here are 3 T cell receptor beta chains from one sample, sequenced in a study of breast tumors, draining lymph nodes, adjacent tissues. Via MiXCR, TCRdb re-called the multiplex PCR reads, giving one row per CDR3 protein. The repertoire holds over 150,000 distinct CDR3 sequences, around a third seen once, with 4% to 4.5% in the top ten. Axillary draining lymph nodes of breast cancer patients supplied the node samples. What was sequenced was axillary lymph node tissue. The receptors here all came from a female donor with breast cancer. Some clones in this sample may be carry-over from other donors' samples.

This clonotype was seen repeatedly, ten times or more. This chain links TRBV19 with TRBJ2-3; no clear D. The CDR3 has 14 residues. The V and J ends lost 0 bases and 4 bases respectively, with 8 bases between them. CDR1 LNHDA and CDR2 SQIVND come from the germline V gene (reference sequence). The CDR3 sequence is CASSIDGPPDTQYF. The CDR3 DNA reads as TGTGCCAGTAGTATAGACGGGCCGCCAGATACGCAGTATTTT.

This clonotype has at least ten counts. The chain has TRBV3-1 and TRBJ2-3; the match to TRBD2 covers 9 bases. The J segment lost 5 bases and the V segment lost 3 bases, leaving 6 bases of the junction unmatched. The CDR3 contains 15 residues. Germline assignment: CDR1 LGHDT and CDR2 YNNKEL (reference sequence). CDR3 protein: CASSHPAGGQDTQYF. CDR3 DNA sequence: TGTGCCAGCAGCCATCCTGCGGGGGGGCAAGATACGCAGTATTTT.

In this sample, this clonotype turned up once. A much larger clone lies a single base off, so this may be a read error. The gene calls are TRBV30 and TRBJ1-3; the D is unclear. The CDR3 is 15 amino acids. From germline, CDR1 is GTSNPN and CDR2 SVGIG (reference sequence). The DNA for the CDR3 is TGTGCCTGGGCCGTAGGAGGCCACTCTGGAAACGCCATATATTTT. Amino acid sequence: CAWAVGGHSGNAIYF.